These 22 T cell receptor beta chains were all obtained from the same sample, sequenced in a study of glioma-infiltrating T cells after dendritic cell vaccination. Libraries were prepared by immunoSEQ multiplex PCR; TCRdb keeps only in-frame clonotypes and omits some of them. The table lists tens of thousands of clones, around 86% of them singletons, with more than 8% in the top ten. The material sequenced was blood, taken before dendritic cell vaccination. The source is a human donor with glioblastoma.

This rearrangement joins TRBV28 to TRBJ1-2; tentatively, D is TRBD1 (5 bases). The germline V gene has CDR1 MDHEN and CDR2 SYDVKM. The CDR3 covers 13 residues. V was cut by 3 bases and J by 2 bases, with 7 bases left in between. The CDR3 spells CASSFRTNYGYTF. CDR3 DNA sequence: TGTGCCAGCAGTTTTCGGACAAACTATGGCTACACCTTC.

The J gene is TRBJ1-1, the V gene TRBV6-6; no clear D gene. Trimming left V 2 bases short and J 4 bases short, with 8 bases between. The CDR3 runs to 13 residues. Germline CDR1 MNHNY, CDR2 SVGAGI (reference sequence). The CDR3 DNA follows: TGTGCCAGCAGTTACCTTGGAGGCACTGAAGCTTTCTTT. This translates into CASSYLGGTEAFF.

Only a few counts were recorded for this clone. This chain links TRBV11-2 with TRBJ1-2; 9 nucleotides line up with TRBD1. The CDR3 is made up of 14 amino acids. The junction had 5 bases not matched to a gene; V was cut back by 2 bases and J by 7 bases. CDR1 is SGHAT and CDR2 is FQNNGV in the germline V gene. CDR3 protein: CASSLTQGAVGYTF. The CDR3 DNA reads TGTGCCAGCAGCTTAACACAGGGGGCAGTTGGCTACACCTTC.

This chain connects TRBV6-1 to TRBJ1-5; D may be TRBD1 (5 bases). The CDR3 is 15 amino acids. V lost 7 bases to trimming and J lost 0 bases, with 13 bases between them. CDR1 and CDR2 (germline): MNHNS, SASEGT. CDR3 region: CASTGGRNSNQPQHF. CDR3 nucleotide sequence: TGTGCCAGCACCGGGGGGAGAAATAGCAATCAGCCCCAGCATTTT.

The chain couples TRBV10-1 to TRBJ2-1, with 8 positions matching TRBD2. The CDR3 is made up of 16 amino acids. V was pared by 6 bases and J by 6 bases, with 13 bases of the junction left unmatched. The germline V gene encodes CDR1 WNHNN and CDR2 SYGVQD (reference sequence). CDR3 amino acids: CASSPLAGRGGNEQFF. CDR3 nucleotides: TGCGCCAGCAGCCCTTTAGCGGGGAGGGGAGGCAATGAGCAGTTCTTC.

This CDR3 reads CASSMLGREHPPLHF. The CDR3 bases are TGTGCCAGTAGTATGCTAGGCAGGGAACATCCACCCCTCCACTTT. The chain couples TRBV19 to TRBJ1-6; D might be TRBD1 (5 bases). Germline V gene data show CDR1 as LNHDA and CDR2 as SQIVND (reference sequence). Trimming took off 3 bases at V and 11 bases at J, with 17 bases between the two ends. The CDR3 sequence is 15 residues long.

In this sample, this clone turned up once. This rearrangement joins TRBV27 to TRBJ2-6, with 12 nucleotides matching TRBD1. Trimming at V came to 8 bases and at J to 0 bases, leaving 5 bases not matched to a gene. The germline CDR1 and CDR2 sequences are MNHEY and SMNVEV (reference sequence). The CDR3 covers 17 residues. The CDR3 region is CASYAGQGASGANVLTF. As DNA, the CDR3 is TGTGCCAGCTATGCGGGACAGGGGGCCTCTGGGGCCAACGTCCTGACTTTC.

The chain couples TRBV10-1 to TRBJ2-1; D perhaps matches TRBD1 (5 bases). The V gene's germline CDR1 is WNHNN and CDR2 SYGVQD (reference sequence). CDR3 length equals 15 residues. The V gene lost 3 bases and the J gene lost 2 bases, with 11 bases spanning the gap. The CDR3 nucleotides read TGCGCCAGCAGTGATAGGGGTCTTCCCTACAATGAGCAGTTCTTC. Translation: CASSDRGLPYNEQFF.

J is TRBJ2-7 and V is TRBV10-3; 10 positions match TRBD1. After removal of 6 bases from V and 5 bases from J, the junction contained 7 bases not matched to a gene. This CDR3 region has 14 residues. Germline CDR1 and CDR2: ENHRY and SYGVKD. CDR3 sequence reads: CAIRNPGTGDEQYF. CDR3 nucleotides: TGTGCCATCAGGAACCCCGGGACAGGGGACGAGCAGTACTTC.

This sequence joins TRBV9 and TRBJ2-1, with D possibly TRBD2 on 6 matching bases. CDR1 and CDR2 from the germline V gene are SGDLS and YYNGEE. The CDR3 is 14 amino acids. The germline V and J ends were trimmed by 3 bases and 7 bases, with 14 bases remaining between them. This chain's CDR3 is CASSARTNQNEQFF. Here the CDR3 DNA reads TGTGCCAGCAGCGCCCGGACTAATCAGAATGAGCAGTTCTTC.

The chain carries TRBV28 and TRBJ2-3, with 11 nucleotides matching TRBD2. The CDR3 consists of 16 residues. Per the germline V gene, CDR1 is MDHEN and CDR2 is SYDVKM. J was trimmed by 2 bases and V by 3 bases; bases with no gene match: 4. The chain's CDR3 is CASSLRGLAVTDTQYF. The DNA for the CDR3 is TGTGCCAGCAGTTTGCGGGGACTAGCGGTCACAGATACGCAGTATTTT.

The CDR3 DNA is TGCAGCGTTGATTTGGTAGCGGGGGGCCGAAGGGAGACCCAGTACTTC. As protein: CSVDLVAGGRRETQYF. The chain links TRBV29-1 to TRBJ2-5; TRBD2 matches 10 bases. V gave up 3 bases and J gave up 5 bases; unmatched junction bases: 12. Germline assignment: CDR1 SQVTM and CDR2 ANQGSEA. The CDR3 spans 16 residues.

The chain couples TRBV4-1 to TRBJ2-1, with TRBD1 identical over 7 bases. The CDR3 sequence is 14 residues long. V dropped 4 bases and J dropped 3; count of bases not matched to a gene: 3. Germline lookup yields CDR1 MGHRA and CDR2 YSYEKL. CDR3 in amino acids: CASSPGGGYNEQFF. DNA of the CDR3: TGCGCCAGCAGCCCAGGGGGTGGCTACAATGAGCAGTTCTTC.

The chain joins TRBV2 to TRBJ2-2; 8 nucleotides match TRBD2. The CDR3 has 13 amino acids. Trimming removed 6 bases from V and 7 bases from J; junction bases left unmatched: 4. Germline lookup yields CDR1 SNHLY and CDR2 FYNNEI. CDR3 sequence: CASSPGGGGELFF. DNA of the CDR3: TGTGCCAGCAGCCCGGGGGGGGGCGGGGAGCTGTTTTTT.

The chain couples TRBV4-2 to TRBJ2-7; 9 positions agree with TRBD1. The CDR3 is made up of 15 amino acids. V shed 1 base, J shed 5 bases, and the junction held 6 bases outside the gene matches. Germline CDR1 LGHNA, CDR2 YNFKEQ. CDR3 bases: TGTGCCAGCAGCCAAGGCCCGGGACAGGGCGACGAGCAGTACTTC. It yields the protein CASSQGPGQGDEQYF.

V and J are TRBV7-8 and TRBJ1-2; possibly TRBD1 for D (5 bases). The germline CDR1 and CDR2 sequences are SGHVS and FQNEAQ. Trimming cost V 3 bases and J 4 bases, with 18 bases left between them. This CDR3 region has 16 residues. As DNA, the CDR3 is TGTGCCAGCAGCTTGGGGACGCGGGGGGGGTCCTATGGCTACACCTTC. Encoded protein: CASSLGTRGGSYGYTF.

This clone appeared a single time. V and J are TRBV19 and TRBJ2-5; D possibly corresponds to TRBD1 (5 bases). The CDR3 has 14 residues. Looked up from germline, CDR1 is LNHDA and CDR2 is SQIVND (reference sequence). Trimming pared 5 bases from V and 0 bases from J, leaving 10 bases between. The CDR3 is CASSPNRHQETQYF. The DNA of the CDR3 is TGTGCCAGTAGTCCTAACAGGCACCAAGAGACCCAGTACTTC. Supplemented by reference TRBV19 and TRBJ2-5, the full variable domain reads DGGITQSPKYLFRKEGQNVTLSCEQNLNHDAMYWYRQDPGQGLRLIYYSQIVNDFQKGDIAEGYSVSREKKESFPLTVTSAQKNPTAFYLCASSPNRHQETQYFGPGTRLLVL.

This clone came up once. The rearrangement uses TRBV30 and TRBJ2-7; TRBD2 might be the D (5 bases). Germline-derived CDR1 and CDR2 are GTSNPN and SVGIG (reference sequence). CDR3 length: 13 amino acids. V lost 0 bases and J lost 6, with 12 bases in between. CDR3 sequence: CAWSVGGYGEQYF. The CDR3 nucleotides are TGTGCCTGGAGTGTAGGAGGTTACGGCGAGCAGTACTTC.

The chain couples TRBV5-1 to TRBJ1-4; D ambiguous. The germline gives CDR1 SGHRS, CDR2 YFSETQ. The length of the CDR3 is 12 residues. Deletions cut 4 bases from V and 6 bases from J, with 7 bases between. This chain's CDR3 is CASSLNDEKLFF. In DNA, the CDR3 is TGCGCCAGCAGCCTAAATGATGAAAAACTGTTTTTT.

This rearrangement joins TRBV7-2 to TRBJ2-7; weak D call: TRBD1 (6 bases). V gave up 5 bases and J gave up 3 bases, with 14 bases separating them. The CDR3 is made up of 14 amino acids. Germline CDR1 and CDR2: SGHTA and FQGNSA. The CDR3 loop reads CASSPPVGGYEQYF. The CDR3 DNA follows: TGTGCCAGCAGCCCCCCGGTAGGGGGCTACGAGCAGTACTTC.

This chain joins TRBV10-1 and TRBJ2-5; 10 positions match TRBD2. The germline CDR1 and CDR2 sequences are WNHNN and SYGVQD (reference sequence). The CDR3 runs to 15 residues. With 5 bases clipped from V and 1 base from J, the junction kept 4 bases outside the gene matches. The CDR3 DNA reads as TGCGCCAGCAGTACGAGCGGGGGGGCCCAAGAGACCCAGTACTTC. It yields the protein CASSTSGGAQETQYF.

The J gene is TRBJ2-4, the V gene TRBV5-1; tentative D call: TRBD2 (5 bases). Germline V gene data show CDR1 as SGHRS and CDR2 as YFSETQ. The CDR3 runs 13 residues. V lost 4 bases, J lost 5 bases, and 10 bases lay in between. The CDR3 bases are TGCGCCAGCAGCGGCGGGCGCCAAAACATTCAGTACTTC. Protein product: CASSGGRQNIQYF. Full variable domain (rest looked up from reference TRBV5-1 and TRBJ2-4): KAGVTQTPRYLIKTRGQQVTLSCSPISGHRSVSWYQQTPGQGLQFLFEYFSETQRNKGNFPGRFSGRQFSNSRSEMNVSTLELGDSALYLCASSGGRQNIQYFGAGTRLSVL.